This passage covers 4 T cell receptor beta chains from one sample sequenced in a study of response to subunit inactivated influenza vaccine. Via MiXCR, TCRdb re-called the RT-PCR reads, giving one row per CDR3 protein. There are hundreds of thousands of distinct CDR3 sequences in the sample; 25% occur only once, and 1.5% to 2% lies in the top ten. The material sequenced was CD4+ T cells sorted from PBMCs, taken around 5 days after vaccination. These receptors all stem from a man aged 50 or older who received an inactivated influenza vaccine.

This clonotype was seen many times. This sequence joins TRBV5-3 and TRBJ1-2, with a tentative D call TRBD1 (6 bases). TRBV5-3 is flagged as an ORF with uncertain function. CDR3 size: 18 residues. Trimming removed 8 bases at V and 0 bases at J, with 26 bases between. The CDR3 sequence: CASTPRRYREAPNYGYTF. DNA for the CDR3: TGTGCCAGTACGCCGAGAAGATACAGGGAAGCTCCTAACTATGGCTACACCTTC.

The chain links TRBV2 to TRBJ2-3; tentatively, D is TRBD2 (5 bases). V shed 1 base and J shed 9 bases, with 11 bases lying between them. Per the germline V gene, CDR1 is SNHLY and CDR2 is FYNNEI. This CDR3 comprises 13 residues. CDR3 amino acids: CASSEGRSLTQYF. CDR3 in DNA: TGTGCCAGCAGTGAAGGGAGGTCGTTGACGCAGTATTTT.

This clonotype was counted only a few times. CDR3 sequence (DNA): TGTGCCAGCAGCTTGGGCCCGGGTAGCGGCAATGAGCAGTTCTTC. As protein: CASSLGPGSGNEQFF. This chain connects TRBV5-5 to TRBJ2-1; possible D gene TRBD2, 6 bases. Germline V gene lookup returns CDR1 SGHKS and CDR2 YYEKEE (reference sequence). V lost 0 bases, J lost 6 bases, and 13 bases lay in between. The CDR3 is 15 amino acids. Full variable domain (outside the CDR3, taken from reference TRBV5-5 and TRBJ2-1): DAGVTQSPTHLIKTRGQQVTLRCSPISGHKSVSWYQQVLGQGPQFIFQYYEKEERGRGNFPDRFSARQFPNYSSELNVNALLLGDSALYLCASSLGPGSGNEQFFGPGTRLTVL.

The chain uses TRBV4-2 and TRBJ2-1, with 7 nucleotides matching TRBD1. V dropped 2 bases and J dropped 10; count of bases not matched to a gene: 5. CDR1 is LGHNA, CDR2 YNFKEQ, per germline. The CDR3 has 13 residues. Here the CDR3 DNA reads TGTGCCAGCAGCCAAACAGGGGTGTACGAGCAGTTCTTC. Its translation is CASSQTGVYEQFF.